This T cell receptor (beta chain) was recorded in a study of vaccination and CD4 T cells after COVID-19. Using its own MiXCR run on the PCR reads, TCRdb lists one record per CDR3 protein. The sample lists 25,000 to 30,000 distinct CDR3 sequences, approximately 53% occurring once. Time point meaning: late sampling 161 to 241 days after vaccination in a few convalescent patients. Trimming left V 1 base short and J 5 bases short, with 16 bases between. This CDR3 has 15 amino acids. Germline V gives CDR1 DFQATT, CDR2 SNEGSKA (reference sequence). The origin of this receptor is a human donor who had recovered from COVID-19. The chain combines TRBV20-1 with TRBJ2-3; a weak D match, TRBD1 (6 bases). The input for sequencing was CD4+ T cells from blood, taken about 7 months after SARS-CoV-2 vaccination. Written as DNA, the CDR3 is TGCAGTGCTAGAGCCAGGGGAATAGTAGGAGATACGCAGTATTTT. Amino acid sequence: CSARARGIVGDTQYF.